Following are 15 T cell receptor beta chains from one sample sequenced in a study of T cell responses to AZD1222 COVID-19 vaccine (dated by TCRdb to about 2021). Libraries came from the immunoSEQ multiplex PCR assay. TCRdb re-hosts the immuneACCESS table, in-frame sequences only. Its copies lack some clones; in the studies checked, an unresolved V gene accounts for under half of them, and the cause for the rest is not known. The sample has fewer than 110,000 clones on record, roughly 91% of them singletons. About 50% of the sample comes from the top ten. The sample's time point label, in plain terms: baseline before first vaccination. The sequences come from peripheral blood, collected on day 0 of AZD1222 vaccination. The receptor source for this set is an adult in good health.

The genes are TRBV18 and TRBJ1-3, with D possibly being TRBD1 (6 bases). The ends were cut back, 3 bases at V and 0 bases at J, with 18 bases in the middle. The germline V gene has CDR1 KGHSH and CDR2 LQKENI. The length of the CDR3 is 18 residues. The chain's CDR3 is CASSPQTPRGPSGNTIYF. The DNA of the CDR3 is TGTGCCAGCTCACCCCAAACTCCCAGGGGACCCTCTGGAAACACCATATATTTT.

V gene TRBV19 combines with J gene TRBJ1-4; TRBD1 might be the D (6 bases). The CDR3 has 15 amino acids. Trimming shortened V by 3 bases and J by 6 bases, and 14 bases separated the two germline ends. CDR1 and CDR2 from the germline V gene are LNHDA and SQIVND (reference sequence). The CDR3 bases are TGTGCCAGTAGTATTCGGGGGGCGCCGGATGAAAAACTGTTTTTT. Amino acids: CASSIRGAPDEKLFF. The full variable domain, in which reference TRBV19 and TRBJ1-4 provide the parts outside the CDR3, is DGGITQSPKYLFRKEGQNVTLSCEQNLNHDAMYWYRQDPGQGLRLIYYSQIVNDFQKGDIAEGYSVSREKKESFPLTVTSAQKNPTAFYLCASSIRGAPDEKLFFGSGTQLSVL.

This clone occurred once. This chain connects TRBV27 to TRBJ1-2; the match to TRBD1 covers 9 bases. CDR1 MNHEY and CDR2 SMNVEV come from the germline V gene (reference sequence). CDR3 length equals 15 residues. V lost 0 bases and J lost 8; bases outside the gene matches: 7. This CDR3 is CASSLSGQGVRGYTF. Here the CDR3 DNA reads TGTGCCAGCAGTTTATCGGGACAGGGAGTTAGGGGCTACACCTTC.

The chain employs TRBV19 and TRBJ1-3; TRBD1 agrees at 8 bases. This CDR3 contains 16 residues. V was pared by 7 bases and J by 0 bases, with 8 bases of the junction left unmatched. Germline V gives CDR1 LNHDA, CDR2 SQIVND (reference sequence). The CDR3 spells CASTAGGGRSGNTIYF. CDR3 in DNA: TGTGCCAGTACGGCAGGGGGCGGACGCTCTGGAAACACCATATATTTT.

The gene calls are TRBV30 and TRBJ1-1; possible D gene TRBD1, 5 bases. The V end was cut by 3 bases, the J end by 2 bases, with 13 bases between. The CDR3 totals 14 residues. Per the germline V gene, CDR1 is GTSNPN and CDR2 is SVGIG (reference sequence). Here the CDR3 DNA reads TGTGCCTGGAGCAGGTTACAGGTTAACACTGAAGCTTTCTTT. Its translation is CAWSRLQVNTEAFF.

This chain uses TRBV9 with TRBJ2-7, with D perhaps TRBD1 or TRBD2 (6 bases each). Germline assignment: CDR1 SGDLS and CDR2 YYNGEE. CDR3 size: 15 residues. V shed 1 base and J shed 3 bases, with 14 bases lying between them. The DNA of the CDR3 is TGTGCCAGCAGCGTATCCTGGGGGGCTTACTACGAGCAGTACTTC. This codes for CASSVSWGAYYEQYF.

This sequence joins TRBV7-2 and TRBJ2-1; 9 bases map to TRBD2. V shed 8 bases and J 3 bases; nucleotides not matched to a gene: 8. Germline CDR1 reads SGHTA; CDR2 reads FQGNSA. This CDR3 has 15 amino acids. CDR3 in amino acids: CASAVGLAIYNEQFF. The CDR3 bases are TGTGCCAGCGCAGTAGGACTAGCGATCTACAATGAGCAGTTCTTC. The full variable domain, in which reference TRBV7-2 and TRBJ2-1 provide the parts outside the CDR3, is GAGVSQSPSNKVTEKGKDVELRCDPISGHTALYWYRQSLGQGLEFLIYFQGNSAPDKSGLPSDRFSAERTGGSVSTLTIQRTQQEDSAVYLCASAVGLAIYNEQFFGPGTRLTVL.

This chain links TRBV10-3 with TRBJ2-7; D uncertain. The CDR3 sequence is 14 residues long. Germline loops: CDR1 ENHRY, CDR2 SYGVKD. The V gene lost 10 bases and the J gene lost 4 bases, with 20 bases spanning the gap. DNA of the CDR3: TGTGCCACCGTCGGGTCGGACCCCTCATACGAGCAGTACTTC. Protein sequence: CATVGSDPSYEQYF.

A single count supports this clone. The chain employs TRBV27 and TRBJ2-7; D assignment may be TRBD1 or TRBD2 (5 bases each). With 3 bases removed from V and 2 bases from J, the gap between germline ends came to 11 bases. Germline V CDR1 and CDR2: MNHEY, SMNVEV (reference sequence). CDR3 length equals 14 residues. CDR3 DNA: TGTGCCAGCAGTTTCGGACTGGGGCCCTACGAGCAGTACTTC. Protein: CASSFGLGPYEQYF.

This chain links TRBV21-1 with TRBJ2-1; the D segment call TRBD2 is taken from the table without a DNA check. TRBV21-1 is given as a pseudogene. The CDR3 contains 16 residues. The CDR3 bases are TGTGCCAGCAGCAAAGGTGGGCGGGAGGGGAACAATGAGCAGTTCTTC. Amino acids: CASSKGGREGNNEQFF.

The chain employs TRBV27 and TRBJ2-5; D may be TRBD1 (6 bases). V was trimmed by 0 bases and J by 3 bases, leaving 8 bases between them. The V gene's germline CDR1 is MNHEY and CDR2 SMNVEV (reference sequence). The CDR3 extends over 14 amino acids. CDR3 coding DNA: TGTGCCAGCAGTTTATCCCCAGGGGAAGAGACCCAGTACTTC. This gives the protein CASSLSPGEETQYF.

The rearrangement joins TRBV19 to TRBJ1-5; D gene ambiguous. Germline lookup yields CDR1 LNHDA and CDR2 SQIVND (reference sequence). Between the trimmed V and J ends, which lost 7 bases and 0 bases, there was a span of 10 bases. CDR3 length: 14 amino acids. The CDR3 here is CASTPTDSNQPQHF. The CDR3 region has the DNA TGTGCCAGTACTCCGACGGATAGCAATCAGCCCCAGCATTTT.

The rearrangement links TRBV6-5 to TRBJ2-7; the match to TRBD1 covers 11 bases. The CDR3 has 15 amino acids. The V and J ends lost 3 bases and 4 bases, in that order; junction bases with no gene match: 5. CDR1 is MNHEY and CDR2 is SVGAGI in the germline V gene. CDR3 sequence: CASSYSGTGGYEQYF. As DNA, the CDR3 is TGTGCCAGCAGTTATTCCGGGACAGGGGGTTACGAGCAGTACTTC.

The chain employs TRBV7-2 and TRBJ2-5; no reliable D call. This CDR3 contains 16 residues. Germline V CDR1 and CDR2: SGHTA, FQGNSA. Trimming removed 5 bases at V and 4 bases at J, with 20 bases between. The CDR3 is CASSHFQRVYGETQYF. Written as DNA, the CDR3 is TGTGCCAGCAGCCACTTCCAAAGGGTGTATGGAGAGACCCAGTACTTC.

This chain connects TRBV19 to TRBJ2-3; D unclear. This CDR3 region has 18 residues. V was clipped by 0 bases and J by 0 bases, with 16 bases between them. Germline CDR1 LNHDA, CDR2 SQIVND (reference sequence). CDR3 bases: TGTGCCAGTAGTATAGATCCTCCCTTTGGAACTAGCACAGATACGCAGTATTTT. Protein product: CASSIDPPFGTSTDTQYF.